The 15 T cell receptor beta chains given below trace back to one sample, sequenced in a study of blood T cell repertoires in COVID-19. Some clones are missing from TCRdb's copy, which holds only in-frame ones; the method was immunoSEQ multiplex PCR. The sample includes some 95,000 clones, around 80% seen only once; the top ten take roughly a quarter. The specimen sequenced was peripheral blood. All receptors derive from a man between 65 and 80 years old with acute or convalescent COVID-19.

There are a few counts of this clone. The rearrangement links TRBV19 to TRBJ1-5, with TRBD1 as a possible D gene (6 bases). V was clipped by 6 bases and J by 2 bases, with 14 bases between them. From germline, CDR1 is LNHDA and CDR2 SQIVND (reference sequence). The CDR3 spans 15 residues. CDR3 region: CASSKTGYGNQPQHF. In nucleotides, the CDR3 is TGTGCCAGTAGCAAAACAGGGTATGGCAATCAGCCCCAGCATTTT.

The rearrangement uses TRBV30 and TRBJ2-2; no clear D gene. There are 14 residues in the CDR3. Germline V gene lookup returns CDR1 GTSNPN and CDR2 SVGIG (reference sequence). Trimming removed 4 bases from V and 4 bases from J, with 13 bases in between. The CDR3 protein is CAWTVSSLTGELFF. DNA of the CDR3: TGTGCCTGGACAGTCTCTTCTCTCACCGGGGAGCTGTTTTTT.

V and J are TRBV21-1 and TRBJ2-3; the table calls TRBD2, which could not be checked here. TRBV21-1 is marked as a pseudogene. This CDR3 is 17 amino acids long. DNA of the CDR3: TGTGCCAGCAGCGAGTCCGGGACTAGCGGGAAGGGGGATACGCAGTATTTT. Translating gives CASSESGTSGKGDTQYF.

The rearrangement links TRBV5-4 to TRBJ1-2; 9 bases map to TRBD1. This CDR3 has 15 residues. Looked up from germline, CDR1 is SGHNT and CDR2 is YYREEE (reference sequence). The V and J ends lost 3 bases and 6 bases, in that order; junction bases with no gene match: 9. The CDR3 bases are TGTGCCAGCAGCTCCGTCTTGACAGGGGGAAATGGCTACACCTTC. Its translation: CASSSVLTGGNGYTF.

The rearrangement links TRBV5-1 to TRBJ2-1; 11 bases match TRBD2. CDR1 is SGHRS, CDR2 YFSETQ, per germline. The CDR3 runs 15 residues. The V gene end was trimmed by 0 bases and the J gene end by 9 bases; junction bases not matched to a gene: 5. CDR3 sequence: CASSLVLAGGGEQFF. The DNA of the CDR3 is TGCGCCAGCAGCTTGGTGTTAGCGGGAGGGGGTGAGCAGTTCTTC.

The chain is built from TRBV24-1 and TRBJ1-2, with 11 positions matching TRBD1. The CDR3 consists of 17 residues. Looked up from germline, CDR1 is KGHDR and CDR2 is SFDVKD. J lost 4 bases, V lost 4 bases, and 10 bases had no gene match. CDR3 residues: CATSDLGQGAPPYGYTF. Here the CDR3 DNA reads TGTGCCACCAGTGACCTAGGACAGGGGGCGCCTCCCTATGGCTACACCTTC.

The rearrangement uses TRBV7-3 and TRBJ1-2; D perhaps matches TRBD1 (6 bases). Per germline, CDR1 SGHTA and CDR2 FQGTGA. The V end lost 6 bases, the J end lost 2 bases, and 10 bases lay between the germline ends. This CDR3 region has 13 residues. The CDR3 sequence is CASSPDRNYGYTF. The CDR3 region has the DNA TGTGCCAGCAGTCCCGACAGGAACTATGGCTACACCTTC.

This clone was observed once. The rearrangement links TRBV28 to TRBJ2-1; TRBD1 aligns across 7 bases. CDR1 is MDHEN and CDR2 is SYDVKM in the germline V gene. The CDR3 loop spans 13 amino acids. J lost 7 bases, V lost 11 bases, and 11 bases had no gene match. The CDR3 sequence: CAPRRRGYNEQFF. CDR3 coding DNA: TGTGCCCCGCGGCGCAGGGGGTATAATGAGCAGTTCTTC.

V gene TRBV3-1 (or the pseudogene TRBV3-2) combines with J gene TRBJ2-2; TRBD2 agrees at 9 bases. The CDR3 covers 15 residues. V gave up 4 bases and J gave up 6 bases; unmatched junction bases: 6. In germline, CDR1 is LGHDT, CDR2 YNNKEL (reference sequence). CDR3 amino acids: CASSRPAGGPGELFF. The DNA of the CDR3 is TGTGCCAGCAGCCGCCCGGCGGGAGGGCCCGGGGAGCTGTTTTTT.

This rearrangement joins TRBV11-2 to TRBJ2-7, with D hard to call. Germline CDR1 and CDR2: SGHAT and FQNNGV. Trimming pared 5 bases from V and 0 bases from J, leaving 5 bases between. This CDR3 is built from 12 residues. CDR3 in amino acids: CASSLSSYEQYF. CDR3 in DNA: TGTGCCAGCAGCCTCAGCTCCTACGAGCAGTACTTC.

In its sample, this clone was seen once. The chain uses TRBV30 and TRBJ1-3, with 7 bases matching TRBD1. V dropped 5 bases and J dropped 2; count of bases not matched to a gene: 6. In germline, CDR1 is GTSNPN, CDR2 SVGIG (reference sequence). The CDR3 is 14 residues long. In DNA form, the CDR3 reads TGTGCCTGGGCAGGACAGGCGGCTGGAAACACCATATATTTT. Residues: CAWAGQAAGNTIYF.

V usage is TRBV6-5 and J usage is TRBJ1-2, with 8 bases identical to TRBD1. CDR3 size: 14 residues. With V trimmed by 4 bases and J by 6 bases, 7 bases remained unmatched. Germline CDR1 and CDR2: MNHEY and SVGAGI. The CDR3 loop is CASSFLTGGNGYTF. CDR3 in DNA: TGTGCCAGCAGTTTCCTTACAGGGGGAAATGGCTACACCTTC.

The chain carries TRBV2 and TRBJ2-4, with D perhaps TRBD1 (5 bases). The CDR3 is made up of 13 amino acids. From germline, CDR1 is SNHLY and CDR2 FYNNEI. Trimming took off 4 bases at V and 6 bases at J, with 10 bases between the two ends. CDR3 sequence (DNA): TGTGCCAGCAGTGGCAGGGCCGGAAACATTCAGTACTTC. Amino acids: CASSGRAGNIQYF.

This chain uses TRBV6-6 with TRBJ2-3; the match to TRBD1 covers 9 bases. J was trimmed by 6 bases and V by 6 bases; bases with no gene match: 10. The CDR3 is made up of 15 amino acids. Germline V gives CDR1 MNHNY, CDR2 SVGAGI (reference sequence). DNA of the CDR3: TGTGCCAGCAGCCGCTCAGACAGGGGGTCGGATACGCAGTATTTT. Its translation is CASSRSDRGSDTQYF.

V usage is TRBV2 and J usage is TRBJ1-2; D not resolved. There are 13 residues in the CDR3. The V end was cut by 5 bases, the J end by 8 bases, with 15 bases between. CDR1 is SNHLY, CDR2 FYNNEI, per germline. DNA for the CDR3: TGTGCCAGCAGTCTCTTACAAAGGAGCGGCTACACCTTC. Translating it yields CASSLLQRSGYTF.